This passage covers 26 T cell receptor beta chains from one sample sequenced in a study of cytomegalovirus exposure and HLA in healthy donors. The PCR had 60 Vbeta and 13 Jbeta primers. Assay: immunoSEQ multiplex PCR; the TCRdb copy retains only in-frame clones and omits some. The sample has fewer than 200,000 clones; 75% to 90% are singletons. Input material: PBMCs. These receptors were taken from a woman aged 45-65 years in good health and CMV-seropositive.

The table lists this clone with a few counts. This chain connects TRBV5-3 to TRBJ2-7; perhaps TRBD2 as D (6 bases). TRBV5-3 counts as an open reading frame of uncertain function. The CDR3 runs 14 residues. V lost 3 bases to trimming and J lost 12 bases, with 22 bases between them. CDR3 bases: TGTGCCAGAAGCTCTCGTCGGGGGAGCTGGGTTGGGTACTTC. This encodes CARSSRRGSWVGYF.

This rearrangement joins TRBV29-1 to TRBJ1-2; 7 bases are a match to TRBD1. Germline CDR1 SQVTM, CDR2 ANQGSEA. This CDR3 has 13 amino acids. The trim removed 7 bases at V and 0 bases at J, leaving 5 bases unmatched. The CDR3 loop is CSAADRTNYGYTF. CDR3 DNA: TGCAGCGCCGCGGACAGGACTAACTATGGCTACACCTTC.

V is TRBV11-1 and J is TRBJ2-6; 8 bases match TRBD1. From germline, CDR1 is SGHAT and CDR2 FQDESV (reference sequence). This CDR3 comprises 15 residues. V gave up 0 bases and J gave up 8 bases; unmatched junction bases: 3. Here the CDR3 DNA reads TGTGCCAGCAGCTTAGCGGGGACAGGTTCCAACGTCCTGACTTTC. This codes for CASSLAGTGSNVLTF.

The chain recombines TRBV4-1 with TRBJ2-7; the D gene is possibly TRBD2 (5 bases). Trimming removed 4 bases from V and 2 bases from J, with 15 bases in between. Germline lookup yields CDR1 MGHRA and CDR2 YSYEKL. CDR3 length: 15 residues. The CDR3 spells CASSRSGILPYEQYF. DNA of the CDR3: TGCGCCAGCAGCCGATCCGGGATACTACCCTACGAGCAGTACTTC.

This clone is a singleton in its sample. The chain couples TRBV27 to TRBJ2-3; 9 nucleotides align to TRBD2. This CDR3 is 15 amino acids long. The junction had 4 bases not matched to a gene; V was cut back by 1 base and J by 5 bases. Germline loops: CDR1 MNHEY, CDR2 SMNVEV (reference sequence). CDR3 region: CASSLYLAGQDTQYF. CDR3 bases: TGTGCCAGCAGTTTATATCTAGCGGGGCAAGATACGCAGTATTTT.

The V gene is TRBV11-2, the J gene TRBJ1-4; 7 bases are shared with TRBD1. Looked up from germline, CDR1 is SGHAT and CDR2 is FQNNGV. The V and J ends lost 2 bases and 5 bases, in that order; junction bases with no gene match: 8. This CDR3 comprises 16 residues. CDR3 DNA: TGTGCCAGCAGCTTAACACTACAGGGGTCAAATGAAAAACTGTTTTTT. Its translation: CASSLTLQGSNEKLFF.

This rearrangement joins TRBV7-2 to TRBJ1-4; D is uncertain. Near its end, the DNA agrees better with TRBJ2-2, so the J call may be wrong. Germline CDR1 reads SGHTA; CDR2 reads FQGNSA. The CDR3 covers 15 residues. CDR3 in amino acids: CASSLAIGSRRELFF. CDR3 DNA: TGTGCCAGCAGCTTAGCGATAGGCTCTCGGAGGGAGCTGTTTTTT.

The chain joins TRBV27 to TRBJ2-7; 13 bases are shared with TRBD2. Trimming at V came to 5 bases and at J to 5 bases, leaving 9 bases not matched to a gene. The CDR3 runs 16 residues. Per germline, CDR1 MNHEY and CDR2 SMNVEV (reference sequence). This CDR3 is CASSIRLAGGFHEQYF. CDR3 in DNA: TGTGCCAGCAGTATAAGACTAGCGGGAGGCTTCCACGAGCAGTACTTC.

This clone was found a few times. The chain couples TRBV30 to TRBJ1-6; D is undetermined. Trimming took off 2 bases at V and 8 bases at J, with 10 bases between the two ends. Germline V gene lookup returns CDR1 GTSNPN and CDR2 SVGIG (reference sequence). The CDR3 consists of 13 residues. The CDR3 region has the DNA TGTGCCTGGAGTCAAACTTACGATTCACCCCTCCACTTT. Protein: CAWSQTYDSPLHF.

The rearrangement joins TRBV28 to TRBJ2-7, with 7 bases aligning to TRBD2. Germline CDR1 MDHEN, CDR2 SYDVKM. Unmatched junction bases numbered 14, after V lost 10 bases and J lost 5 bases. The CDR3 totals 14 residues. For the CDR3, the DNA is TGTGCCATCCAGCGGGACTCACCCCCCCACGAGCAGTACTTC. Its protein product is CAIQRDSPPHEQYF.

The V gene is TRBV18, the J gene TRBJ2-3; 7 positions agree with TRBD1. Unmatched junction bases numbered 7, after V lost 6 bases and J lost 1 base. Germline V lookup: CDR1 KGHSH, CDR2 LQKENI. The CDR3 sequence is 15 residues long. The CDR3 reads CASSPRDRGTDTQYF. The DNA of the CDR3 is TGTGCCAGCTCGCCCCGGGACAGAGGCACAGATACGCAGTATTTT.

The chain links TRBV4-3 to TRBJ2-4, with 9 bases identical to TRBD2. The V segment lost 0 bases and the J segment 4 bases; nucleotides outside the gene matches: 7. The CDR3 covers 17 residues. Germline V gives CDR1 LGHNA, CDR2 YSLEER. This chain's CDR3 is CASSQDPWAGGKNIQYF. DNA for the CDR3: TGCGCCAGCAGCCAAGATCCGTGGGCGGGGGGGAAAAACATTCAGTACTTC.

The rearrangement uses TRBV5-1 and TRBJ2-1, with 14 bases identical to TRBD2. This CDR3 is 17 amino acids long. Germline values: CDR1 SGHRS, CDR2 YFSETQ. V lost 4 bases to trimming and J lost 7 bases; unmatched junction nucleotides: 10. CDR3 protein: CASSAPGGLAGVNEQFF. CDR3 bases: TGCGCCAGCAGCGCCCCAGGGGGACTAGCGGGGGTAAATGAGCAGTTCTTC. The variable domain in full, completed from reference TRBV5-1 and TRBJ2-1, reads KAGVTQTPRYLIKTRGQQVTLSCSPISGHRSVSWYQQTPGQGLQFLFEYFSETQRNKGNFPGRFSGRQFSNSRSEMNVSTLELGDSALYLCASSAPGGLAGVNEQFFGPGTRLTVL.

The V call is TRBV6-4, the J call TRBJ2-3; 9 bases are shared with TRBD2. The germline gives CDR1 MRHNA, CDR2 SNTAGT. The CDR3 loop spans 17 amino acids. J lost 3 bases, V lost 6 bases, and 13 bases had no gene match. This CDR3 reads CASRVSGSGGRTDTQYF. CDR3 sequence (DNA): TGTGCCAGCAGAGTTAGCGGGAGTGGTGGCCGGACAGATACGCAGTATTTT.

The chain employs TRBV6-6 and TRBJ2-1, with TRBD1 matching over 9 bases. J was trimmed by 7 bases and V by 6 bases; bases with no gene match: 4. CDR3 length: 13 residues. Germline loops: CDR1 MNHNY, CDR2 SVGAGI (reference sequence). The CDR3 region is CASRPQGANEQFF. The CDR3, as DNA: TGTGCCAGCAGGCCACAGGGGGCTAATGAGCAGTTCTTC.

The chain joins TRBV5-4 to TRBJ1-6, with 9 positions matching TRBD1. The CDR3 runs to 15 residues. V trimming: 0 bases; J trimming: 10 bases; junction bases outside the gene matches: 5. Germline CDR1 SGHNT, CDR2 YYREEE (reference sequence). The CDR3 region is CASSLDDRGDSPLHF. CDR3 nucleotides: TGTGCCAGCAGCTTGGACGACAGGGGGGACTCACCCCTCCACTTT.

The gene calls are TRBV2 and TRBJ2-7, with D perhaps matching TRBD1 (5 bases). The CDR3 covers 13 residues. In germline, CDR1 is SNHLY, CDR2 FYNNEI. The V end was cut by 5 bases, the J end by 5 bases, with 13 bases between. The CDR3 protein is CASSLQGLDEQYF. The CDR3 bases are TGTGCCAGCAGTCTTCAGGGTCTTGACGAGCAGTACTTC.

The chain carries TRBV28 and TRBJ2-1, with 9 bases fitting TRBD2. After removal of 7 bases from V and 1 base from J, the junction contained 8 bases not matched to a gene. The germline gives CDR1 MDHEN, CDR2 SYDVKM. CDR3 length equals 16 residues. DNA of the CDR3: TGTGCCAGCACGGGCGGGAGGGCCCATTCCTACAATGAGCAGTTCTTC. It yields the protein CASTGGRAHSYNEQFF.

CDR3 in amino acids: CASSGRLAANTGELFF. Written as DNA, the CDR3 is TGTGCCAGCAGTGGGCGACTAGCGGCGAACACCGGGGAGCTGTTTTTT. The rearrangement links TRBV2 to TRBJ2-2, with 9 nucleotides matching TRBD2. Trimming at V came to 4 bases and at J to 0 bases, leaving 3 bases not matched to a gene. This CDR3 comprises 16 residues. Germline CDR1 is SNHLY and CDR2 is FYNNEI.

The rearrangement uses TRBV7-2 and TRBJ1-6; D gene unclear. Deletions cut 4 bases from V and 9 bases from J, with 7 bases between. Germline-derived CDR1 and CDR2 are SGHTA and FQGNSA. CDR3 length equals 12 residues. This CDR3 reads CASSSSSSPLHF. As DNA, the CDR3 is TGTGCCAGCAGCTCGTCCAGTTCACCCCTCCACTTT.

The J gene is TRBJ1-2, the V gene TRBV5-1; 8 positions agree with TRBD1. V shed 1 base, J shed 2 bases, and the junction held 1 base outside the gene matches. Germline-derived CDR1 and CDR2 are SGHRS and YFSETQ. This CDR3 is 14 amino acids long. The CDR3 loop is CASSLQGANYGYTF. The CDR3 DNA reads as TGCGCCAGCAGCTTGCAGGGGGCAAACTATGGCTACACCTTC.

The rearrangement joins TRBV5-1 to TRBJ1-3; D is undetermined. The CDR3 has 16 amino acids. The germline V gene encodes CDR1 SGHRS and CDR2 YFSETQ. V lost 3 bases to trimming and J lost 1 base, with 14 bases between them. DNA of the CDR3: TGCGCCAGCAGCTCGTCCGGGGATGTGTCTGGAAACACCATATATTTT. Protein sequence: CASSSSGDVSGNTIYF.

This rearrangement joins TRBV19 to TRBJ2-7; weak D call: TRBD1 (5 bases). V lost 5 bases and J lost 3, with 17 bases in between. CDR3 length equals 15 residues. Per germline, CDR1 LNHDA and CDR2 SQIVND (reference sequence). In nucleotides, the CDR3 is TGTGCCAGTAGTCCTACTGCTTTAAGGGGCTACGAGCAGTACTTC. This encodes CASSPTALRGYEQYF.

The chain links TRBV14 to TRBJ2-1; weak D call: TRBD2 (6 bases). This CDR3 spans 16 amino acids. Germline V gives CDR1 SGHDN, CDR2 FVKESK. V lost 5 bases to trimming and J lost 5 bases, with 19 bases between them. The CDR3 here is CASSSEVAGLHNEQFF. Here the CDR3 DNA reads TGTGCCAGCAGCTCCGAGGTGGCGGGGTTACACAATGAGCAGTTCTTC.

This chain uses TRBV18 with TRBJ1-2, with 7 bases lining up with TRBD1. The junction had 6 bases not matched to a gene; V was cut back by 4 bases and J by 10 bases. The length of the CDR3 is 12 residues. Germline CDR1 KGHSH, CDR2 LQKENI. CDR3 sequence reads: CASSQDRDDYTF. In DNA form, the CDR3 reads TGTGCCAGCTCACAAGACAGGGACGACTACACCTTC.

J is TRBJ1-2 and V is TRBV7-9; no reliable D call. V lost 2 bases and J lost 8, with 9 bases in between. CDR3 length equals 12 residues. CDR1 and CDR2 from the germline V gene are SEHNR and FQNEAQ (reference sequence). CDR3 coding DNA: TGTGCCAGCAGCTTAATACGGGAAGGCTACACCTTC. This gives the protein CASSLIREGYTF.